Each of the 13 T cell receptor beta chains below was sequenced from the same sample in a study of blood T cell repertoires in COVID-19. TCRdb keeps only in-frame clones here, not all; method: immunoSEQ multiplex PCR. This sample carries hundreds of thousands of clones, around 87% of them seen once, and the ten largest clones take 1.1%. The sample consisted of PBMCs or T cells enriched from blood (not recorded which). Receptors were obtained from a man between 25 and 39 years old who had recovered from COVID-19.

The chain combines TRBV27 with TRBJ2-7, with TRBD2 as a possible D gene (6 bases). The CDR3 has 12 residues. Per the germline V gene, CDR1 is MNHEY and CDR2 is SMNVEV (reference sequence). Trimming stripped 6 bases from V and 5 bases from J, with 11 bases between. DNA for the CDR3: TGTGCCAGCAGGAGAGGCGGGGACGAGCAGTACTTC. It specifies CASRRGGDEQYF.

This clone was counted a single time. The V and J genes are TRBV15 and TRBJ2-7, with a possible D match to TRBD2 (5 bases). This CDR3 region has 13 residues. In germline, CDR1 is LNHNV, CDR2 YYDKDF (reference sequence). V was cut by 1 base and J by 2 bases, with 6 bases left in between. The DNA for the CDR3 is TGTGCCACCAGCAGAGGACTAACCTACGAGCAGTACTTC. Its protein is CATSRGLTYEQYF.

This clone was seen just once. The chain carries TRBV7-9 and TRBJ2-2, with 7 bases that match TRBD2. The V segment lost 4 bases and the J segment 5 bases; nucleotides outside the gene matches: 7. Germline CDR1 reads SEHNR; CDR2 reads FQNEAQ (reference sequence). CDR3 length: 15 amino acids. CDR3 loop: CASSSPGGRTGELFF. The CDR3 coding sequence is TGTGCCAGCAGCTCACCGGGAGGACGGACCGGGGAGCTGTTTTTT.

The genes are TRBV7-2 and TRBJ1-6; TRBD1 matches 8 bases. The CDR3 is 15 amino acids. Per germline, CDR1 SGHTA and CDR2 FQGNSA. V lost 4 bases, J lost 9 bases, and 8 bases stayed unmatched. The CDR3 nucleotides read TGTGCCAGCAGCTCCGGACAGGGAGTTCCTTCACCCCTCCACTTT. Translation: CASSSGQGVPSPLHF.

In this sample, this clone turned up once. The V and J genes are TRBV11-1 and TRBJ2-7; no clear D. V lost 2 bases to trimming and J lost 3 bases, with 8 bases between them. This CDR3 comprises 13 residues. CDR1 and CDR2 from the germline V gene are SGHAT and FQDESV (reference sequence). CDR3 sequence: CASSLWHSYEQYF. For the CDR3, the DNA is TGTGCCAGCAGCTTATGGCACAGCTACGAGCAGTACTTC.

Notes on this clone: No conserved phenylalanine or tryptophan is present at the end of the CDR3, so a read error is the likely explanation. No DNA is shown, since the ends of the CDR3 on it are uncertain; the CDR3 is the one TCRdb lists. The rearrangement joins TRBV30 to TRBJ1-2; the tabulated D call, TRBD1, remains unverified against the DNA. CDR1 and CDR2 (germline): GTSNPN, SVGIG (reference sequence). Including both end residues, the CDR3 is 10 amino acids long. CDR3 region: CAWRRDSDWP.

The chain links TRBV18 to TRBJ2-2; 7 bases match TRBD2. CDR1 KGHSH and CDR2 LQKENI come from the germline V gene. This CDR3 spans 16 amino acids. The trim removed 0 bases at V and 2 bases at J, leaving 3 bases unmatched. The CDR3 nucleotides read TGTGCCAGCTCACCACCGGGAGGGGAAAACACCGGGGAGCTGTTTTTT. It translates to CASSPPGGENTGELFF.

J is TRBJ2-1 and V is TRBV7-2, with 9 bases lining up with TRBD1. V lost 5 bases to trimming and J lost 5 bases; unmatched junction nucleotides: 7. The CDR3 runs 15 residues. The germline gives CDR1 SGHTA, CDR2 FQGNSA. CDR3 in amino acids: CASSTRDRVNNEQFF. CDR3 coding DNA: TGTGCCAGCAGCACCCGGGACAGGGTGAACAATGAGCAGTTCTTC.

The V call is TRBV13, the J call TRBJ2-2; a possible D gene is TRBD1 (6 bases). V lost 5 bases, J lost 0 bases, and 10 bases lay in between. Per germline, CDR1 PRHDT and CDR2 FYEKMQ (reference sequence). This CDR3 is 15 amino acids long. The DNA of the CDR3 is TGTGCCAGCAGCCCCGGACAGACGAACACCGGGGAGCTGTTTTTT. This gives the protein CASSPGQTNTGELFF.

This chain joins TRBV4-2 and TRBJ2-7; 12 positions agree with TRBD2. Trimming took 4 bases from V and 3 from J; bases not matched to a gene: 4. The CDR3 is 15 amino acids. CDR1 and CDR2 from the germline V gene are LGHNA and YNFKEQ. CDR3 in DNA: TGTGCCAGCAGCCTTGGACTAGCGGGACTCTACGAGCAGTACTTC. Its translation is CASSLGLAGLYEQYF.

The V and J genes are TRBV10-2 and TRBJ2-5; perhaps TRBD2 as D (5 bases). V was clipped by 2 bases and J by 6 bases, with 7 bases between them. This CDR3 spans 12 amino acids. From germline, CDR1 is WSHSY and CDR2 SAAADI. CDR3 region: CASSETGKTQYF. In DNA, the CDR3 is TGCGCCAGCAGTGAGACGGGAAAGACCCAGTACTTC.

The rearrangement links TRBV19 to TRBJ1-5; 7 positions agree with TRBD1. CDR1 LNHDA and CDR2 SQIVND come from the germline V gene (reference sequence). The CDR3 covers 15 residues. The V gene end was trimmed by 4 bases and the J gene end by 3 bases; junction bases not matched to a gene: 6. As DNA, the CDR3 is TGTGCCAGTAGTACCGAACAGGGGACCAATCAGCCCCAGCATTTT. Amino acids: CASSTEQGTNQPQHF.

This chain joins TRBV7-9 and TRBJ1-4; weak D call: TRBD1 (6 bases). The ends were cut back, 5 bases at V and 3 bases at J, with 16 bases in the middle. The CDR3 sequence is 16 residues long. Looked up from germline, CDR1 is SEHNR and CDR2 is FQNEAQ (reference sequence). The chain's CDR3 is CASSPRGGLANEKLFF. The CDR3 bases are TGTGCCAGCAGCCCACGGGGGGGGCTAGCTAATGAAAAACTGTTTTTT.